This TCR beta chain is drawn from a study of T cell responses to AZD1222 COVID-19 vaccine. Produced via immunoSEQ multiplex PCR; TCRdb's table is partial and in-frame only. The sample consists of approximately 110,000 clones, about 90% of them appearing once. Points on this clone: Antigen: not known.

The study, taken as a whole, reports: Two doses of AZD1222 preceded a rise in Spike-specific TCR breadth and depth. Repertoires in all cases were sampled only once the peak T cell response had passed. Reportedly, nearly half of unique spike TCRs recognized epitopes outside B.1.351/B.1.1.7 mutations.

CDR1 and CDR2 (germline): GTSNPN, SVGIG (reference sequence). The length of the CDR3 is 15 residues. Unmatched junction bases numbered 4, after V lost 2 bases and J lost 5 bases. The gene calls are TRBV30 and TRBJ1-6; TRBD1 matches at 9 bases. The source was peripheral blood, collected 28 days after the second AZD1222 dose. The sequence was obtained from an adult who received the AZD1222 COVID-19 vaccine. The CDR3 coding sequence is TGTGCCTGGAGTTTCACAGGGGGCGATAATTCACCCCTCCACTTT. It is translated as CAWSFTGGDNSPLHF.